A single T cell receptor beta chain is shown here with its context. Antigen: not known. Measured with immunoSEQ multiplex PCR; TCRdb has only the in-frame clones, and not every one. The sample comprises 45,000 to 60,000 clones, more than 75% of which are singletons, and around 5.5% rests with the top ten. The data stem from a study of T cell clonotyping in hematopoietic cell transplantation. Whole-study context: Pretransplant recipient samples were taken after cytoreduction. Study-wide points: No sorting was done, leaving CD4 and CD8 contributions mixed. At the given depth, recipient repertoires were over 95% de novo clonotypes. After transplant, recipient diversity fell while pathologically expanded clonotypes grew through day 180.

V dropped 2 bases and J dropped 6 bases, with 10 bases sitting between them. Germline CDR1 reads KGHSH; CDR2 reads LQKENI. CDR3 size: 14 residues. The time point here: recipient sample about 28 days before transplant, after cytoreduction. Sequencing was performed on peripheral blood mononuclear cells, taken before stem cell transplant. The sequence came from a man in his 60s with biphenotypic leukemia. Some clones in this sample may be carry-over from other donors' samples. The chain combines TRBV18 with TRBJ1-4; perhaps TRBD1 as D (5 bases). The CDR3 loop is CASSPGARYEKLFF. The CDR3 bases are TGTGCCAGCTCACCAGGGGCTCGATATGAAAAACTGTTTTTT.